One TCR beta chain is described in this entry. Antigen unknown. The germline gives CDR1 MDHEN, CDR2 SYDVKM. CDR3 size: 12 residues. Trimming removed 3 bases at V and 4 bases at J, with 6 bases between. The data derive from a study of cytomegalovirus exposure and HLA in healthy donors. Regarding the study as a whole: One variant, a missense change in DCLRE1C, was linked in a later analysis to TCR beta V- and J-gene trimming. Association of 16,951 TCR beta sequences with HLA alleles was found at 0.05 false discovery rate in a later analysis. Presence/absence analyses assumed roughly uniform sequencing depth across donors.

Amplification used 60 Vbeta primers and 13 Jbeta primers. Sequencing used immunoSEQ multiplex PCR; TCRdb keeps in-frame clones, though not all of them. The sample has approximately 140,000 clones; roughly 80% are singletons. V gene TRBV28 combines with J gene TRBJ1-1; the D is unclear. The sequencing input was PBMCs. This TCR came from a middle-aged woman in good health and CMV-seropositive. CDR3 region: CASSFSPTEAFF. Written as DNA, the CDR3 is TGTGCCAGCAGTTTTAGCCCCACTGAAGCTTTCTTT.